A selection of T cell receptor beta chains follows, all from one sample in a study of T cell responses to AZD1222 COVID-19 vaccine. The protocol was immunoSEQ multiplex PCR, while the TCRdb copy is restricted to in-frame clones and leaves out a portion. Of 120,000 or so clones listed, around 92% are singletons. The specimen was peripheral blood, collected on day 0 of AZD1222 vaccination. The origin of the receptors is an adult in good health. The CDR3 runs from the conserved cysteine through the conserved F or W. Each record gives: V gene, D gene, clone size, J gene, CDR3 protein, CDR3 DNA. A D gene is named only where the DNA matches it firmly. For some rows the clone size is stated as once, few or many, or as a class when expanded; others skip it.

TRBV10-3	NA	NA	TRBJ1-2	CAISGTENYGYTF	TGTGCCATCAGTGGGACTGAGAACTATGGCTACACCTTC
TRBV6-2/TRBV6-3	NA	NA	TRBJ2-3	CASSSSTDTQYF	TGTGCCAGCAGTTCCAGCACAGATACGCAGTATTTT
TRBV6-2/TRBV6-3	NA	NA	TRBJ1-6	CASSYAQGFSYNSPLHF	TGTGCCAGCAGTTACGCCCAGGGGTTCTCCTATAATTCACCCCTCCACTTT
TRBV7-2	TRBD1	NA	TRBJ2-7	CASSPDRGLFYEQYF	TGTGCCAGCAGCCCGGACAGGGGCCTTTTCTACGAGCAGTACTTC
TRBV2	NA	NA	TRBJ1-6	CASRGAGVNSPLHF	TGTGCCAGCAGGGGGGCAGGGGTAAATTCACCCCTCCACTTT
TRBV27	TRBD1	few	TRBJ2-7	CASSLGWTGGYEQYF	TGTGCCAGCAGTTTAGGTTGGACAGGGGGCTACGAGCAGTACTTC
TRBV11-2	NA	NA	TRBJ1-1	CASILTRGTEAFF	TGTGCCAGCATCCTGACCAGGGGCACTGAAGCTTTCTTT
TRBV11-2	NA	once	TRBJ1-1	CASSLDPTSTRRLTEAFF	TGTGCCAGCAGCTTAGATCCGACATCCACGCGAAGATTGACTGAAGCTTTCTTT
TRBV4-1	TRBD2	NA	TRBJ2-3	CASSQEGTSGGIKYF	TGCGCCAGCAGCCAAGAAGGGACTAGCGGGGGGATTAAGTATTTT
TRBV6-4	NA	once	TRBJ2-3	CASSEGEESTDTQYF	TGTGCCAGCAGTGAAGGGGAGGAGAGCACAGATACGCAGTATTTT
TRBV24-1	NA	NA	TRBJ1-5	CATSDVKTQGPQHF	TGTGCCACCAGTGATGTCAAGACGCAAGGGCCCCAGCATTTT
TRBV11-2	NA	once	TRBJ1-2	CASSLDNYGYTF	TGTGCCAGCAGCTTAGACAACTATGGCTACACCTTC